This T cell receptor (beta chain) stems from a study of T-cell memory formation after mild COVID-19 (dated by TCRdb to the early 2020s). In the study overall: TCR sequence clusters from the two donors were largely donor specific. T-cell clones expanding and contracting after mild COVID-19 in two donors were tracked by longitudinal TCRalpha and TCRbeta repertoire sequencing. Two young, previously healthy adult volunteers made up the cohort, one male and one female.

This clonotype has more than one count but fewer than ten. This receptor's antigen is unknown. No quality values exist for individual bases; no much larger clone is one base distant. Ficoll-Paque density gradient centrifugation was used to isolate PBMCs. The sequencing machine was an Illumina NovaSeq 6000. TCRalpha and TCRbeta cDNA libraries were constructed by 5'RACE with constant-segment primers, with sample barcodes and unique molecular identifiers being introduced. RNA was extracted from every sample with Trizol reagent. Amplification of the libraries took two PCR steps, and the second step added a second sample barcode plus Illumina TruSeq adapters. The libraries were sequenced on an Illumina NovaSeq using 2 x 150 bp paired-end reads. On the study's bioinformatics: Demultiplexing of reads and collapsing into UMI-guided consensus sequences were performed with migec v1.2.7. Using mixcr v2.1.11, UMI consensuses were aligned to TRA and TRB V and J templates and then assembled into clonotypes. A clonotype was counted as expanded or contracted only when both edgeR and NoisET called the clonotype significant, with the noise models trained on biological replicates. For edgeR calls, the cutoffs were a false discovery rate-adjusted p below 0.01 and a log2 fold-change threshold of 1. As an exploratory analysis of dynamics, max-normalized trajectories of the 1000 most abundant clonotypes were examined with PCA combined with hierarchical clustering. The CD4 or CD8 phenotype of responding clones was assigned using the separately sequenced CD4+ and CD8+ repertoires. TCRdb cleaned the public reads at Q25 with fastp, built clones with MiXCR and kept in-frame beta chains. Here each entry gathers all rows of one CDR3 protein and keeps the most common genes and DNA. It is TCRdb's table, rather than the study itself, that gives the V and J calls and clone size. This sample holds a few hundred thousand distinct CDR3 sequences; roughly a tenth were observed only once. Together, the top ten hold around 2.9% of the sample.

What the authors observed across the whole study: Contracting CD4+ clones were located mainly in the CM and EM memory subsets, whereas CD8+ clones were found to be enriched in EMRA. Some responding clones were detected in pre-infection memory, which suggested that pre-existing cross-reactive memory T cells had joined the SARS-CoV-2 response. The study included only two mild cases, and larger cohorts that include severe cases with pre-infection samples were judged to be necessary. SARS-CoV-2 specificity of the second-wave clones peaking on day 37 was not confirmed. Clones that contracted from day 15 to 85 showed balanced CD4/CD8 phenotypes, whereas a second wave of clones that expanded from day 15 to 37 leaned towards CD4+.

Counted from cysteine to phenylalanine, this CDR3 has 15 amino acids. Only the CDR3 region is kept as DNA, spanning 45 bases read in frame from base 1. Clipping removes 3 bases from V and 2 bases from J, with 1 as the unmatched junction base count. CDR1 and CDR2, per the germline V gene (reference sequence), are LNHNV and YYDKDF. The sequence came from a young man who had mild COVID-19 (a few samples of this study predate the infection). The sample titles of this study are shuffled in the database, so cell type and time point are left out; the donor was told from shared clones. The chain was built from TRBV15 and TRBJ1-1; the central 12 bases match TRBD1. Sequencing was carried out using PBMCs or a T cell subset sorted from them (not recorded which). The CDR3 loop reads CATSRGQGANTEAFF. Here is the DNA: TGTGCCACCAGCAGGGGACAGGGGGCAAACACTGAAGCTTTCTTT.